This T cell receptor beta chain was captured in a study of cytomegalovirus exposure and HLA in healthy donors. Study observations and caveats: A few V segments could not be told apart, such as TRBV6-2 and TRBV6-3, and were left out.

Comments on this clone: Its antigen is undetermined.

The CDR3 extends over 13 amino acids. V was clipped by 3 bases and J by 12 bases, with 18 bases between them. The germline V gene has CDR1 MDHEN and CDR2 SYDVKM. Primers: 60 Vbeta forward and 13 Jbeta reverse. Using immunoSEQ multiplex PCR, the repertoire was profiled, and TCRdb retains in-frame clones only, with some absent. The repertoire holds under 200,000 clones, with roughly 79% as singletons. The gene calls are TRBV28 and TRBJ2-7; TRBD1 is a possible D gene (6 bases). The clonotype originates from a woman in her 50s in good health and CMV-seronegative. The sequenced material came from PBMCs. The CDR3 nucleotides are TGTGCCAGCAGTTTCTCAGGGGCCCTCCGTCCGTACTTC. Translated, it gives CASSFSGALRPYF.